A selection of T cell receptor beta chains follows, all from one sample in a study of cytomegalovirus exposure and HLA in healthy donors. TCRdb's table, derived via immunoSEQ multiplex PCR, lists solely in-frame clones and lacks some. Of 160,000 or so clones in the sample, roughly 65% are singletons; the top ten hold around 4.6%. Sample: PBMCs. These receptors originate from a man aged 18 to 30 in good health and CMV-seropositive. CDR3s include the opening cysteine and the closing phenylalanine or tryptophan.

cdr3_aa	v_call	j_call
CASPPSGQGALGANVLTF	TRBV27	TRBJ2-6
CASSMAPKSNTEAFF	TRBV10-2	TRBJ1-1
CASEQGSNTEAFF	TRBV19	TRBJ1-1
CASSEFHSAAFF	TRBV25-1	TRBJ1-1
CASSYSKGNGYTF	TRBV6-5	TRBJ1-2
CASSRSGTSGGASTDTQYF	TRBV5-1	TRBJ2-3
CASSVEEVADTQYF	TRBV9	TRBJ2-3
CASSLGQGGTEAFF	TRBV6-5	TRBJ1-1
CASSLGRVSEAFF	TRBV5-7	TRBJ1-1
CASSLSHRANSPLHF	TRBV11-3	TRBJ1-6
CASRIGSGNTIYF	TRBV19	TRBJ1-3
CASSESGSYGYTF	TRBV10-2	TRBJ1-2
CASSPGTGTTDTQYF	TRBV18	TRBJ2-3
CASSLATRGLNTEAFF	TRBV7-2	TRBJ1-1
CASSLGQGPMNTEAFF	TRBV5-1	TRBJ1-1
CASSIGQAFNQPQHF	TRBV19	TRBJ1-5
CASSFRLAGETDTQYF	TRBV5-4	TRBJ2-3
CASSPGRLDQYF	TRBV7-2	TRBJ2-4
CASRFSGTGILKDTEAFF	TRBV10-2	TRBJ1-1
CARSRDSPTDTQYF	TRBV2	TRBJ2-3
CASSPRDRGNTEAFF	TRBV6-5	TRBJ1-1
CASSLLTDTQYF	TRBV2	TRBJ2-3
CASSLAQGGGTEAFF	TRBV7-6	TRBJ1-1
CASSRTATNSNQPQHF	TRBV19	TRBJ1-5
CASSLGFGGNTIYF	TRBV7-8	TRBJ1-3
CAWSSGQQETQYF	TRBV30	TRBJ2-5
CASSFRGQGARETQYF	TRBV28	TRBJ2-5
CASSARGDTEAFF	TRBV19	TRBJ1-1
CASTQQNQPQHF	TRBV6-6	TRBJ1-5
CASSPGGGARTEAFF	TRBV7-2	TRBJ1-1
CASSYSRGMNTEAFF	TRBV6-5	TRBJ1-1
CASSESRTWGYTF	TRBV10-1	TRBJ1-2
CASSLGMAEGAFF	TRBV5-6	TRBJ1-1
CASSSSDRVGRLFF	TRBV28	TRBJ1-4
CASRSYTGELFF	TRBV4-2	TRBJ2-2
CASKLGPSPEAFF	TRBV2	TRBJ1-1
CASRGQRNYGYTF	TRBV2	TRBJ1-2
CASSEAQANTEAFF	TRBV6-1	TRBJ1-1
CASLTSGQLNTEAFF	TRBV28	TRBJ1-1
CASSQDLGGDGYTF	TRBV4-2	TRBJ1-2
CASSRTGATDTQYF	TRBV7-9	TRBJ2-3
CASMRRQGSTEAFF	TRBV6-1	TRBJ1-1
CATEDRITDTQYF	TRBV19	TRBJ2-3
CASSEALIGSGNTIYF	TRBV2	TRBJ1-3
CASSLSGVAFF	TRBV5-8	TRBJ1-1
CASSLGTGGPTGELFF	TRBV7-2	TRBJ2-2
CASGFLDRNTGELFF	TRBV12-5	TRBJ2-2
CASSYSLSLPNYGYTF	TRBV6-6	TRBJ1-2
CASSRELRGGWETQYF	TRBV11-2	TRBJ2-5
CASSSFGTGDGYTF	TRBV28	TRBJ1-2
CASSDSDRGPYGYTF	TRBV6-1	TRBJ1-2
CASSRGEAQYF	TRBV4-1	TRBJ2-3
CAWNAGTGFPNHGNQPQHF	TRBV30	TRBJ1-5
CASSPGWDSNEQFF	TRBV11-2	TRBJ2-1
CASSDEGGYGYTF	TRBV5-1	TRBJ1-2